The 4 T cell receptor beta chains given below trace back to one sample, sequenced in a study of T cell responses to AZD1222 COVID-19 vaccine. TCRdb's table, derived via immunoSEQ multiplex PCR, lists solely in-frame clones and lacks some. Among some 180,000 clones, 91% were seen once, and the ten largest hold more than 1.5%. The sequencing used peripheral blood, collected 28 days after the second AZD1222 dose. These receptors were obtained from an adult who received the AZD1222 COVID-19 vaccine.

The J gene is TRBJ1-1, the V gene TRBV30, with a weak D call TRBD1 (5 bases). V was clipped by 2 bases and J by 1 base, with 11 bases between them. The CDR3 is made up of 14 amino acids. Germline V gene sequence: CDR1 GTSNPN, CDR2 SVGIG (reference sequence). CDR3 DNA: TGTGCCTGGAGTTTGGGGGGGTGGAACACTGAAGCTTTCTTT. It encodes CAWSLGGWNTEAFF.

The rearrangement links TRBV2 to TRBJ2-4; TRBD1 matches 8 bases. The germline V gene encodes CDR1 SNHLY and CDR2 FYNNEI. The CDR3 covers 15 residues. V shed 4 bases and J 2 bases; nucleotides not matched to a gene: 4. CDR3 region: CASSATGATKNIQYF. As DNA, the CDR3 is TGTGCCAGCAGTGCGACAGGGGCCACCAAAAACATTCAGTACTTC.

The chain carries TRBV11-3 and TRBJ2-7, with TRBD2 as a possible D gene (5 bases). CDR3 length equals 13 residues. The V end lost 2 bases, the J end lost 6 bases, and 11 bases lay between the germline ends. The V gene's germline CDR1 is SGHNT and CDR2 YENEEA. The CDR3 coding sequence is TGTGCCAGCAGCTTACGGTTCAGCGGCGAGCAGTACTTC. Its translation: CASSLRFSGEQYF.

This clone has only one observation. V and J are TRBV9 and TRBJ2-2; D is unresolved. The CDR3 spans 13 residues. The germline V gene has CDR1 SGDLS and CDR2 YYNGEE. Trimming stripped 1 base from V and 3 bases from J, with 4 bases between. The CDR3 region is CASSVIDTGELFF. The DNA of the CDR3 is TGTGCCAGCAGCGTAATAGACACCGGGGAGCTGTTTTTT.